Following are 5 T cell receptor beta chains from one sample sequenced in a study of blood T cell repertoires in COVID-19. Method: immunoSEQ multiplex PCR; TCRdb's copy keeps in-frame clones and lacks some. The sample gives 120,000 to 150,000 clones, approximately 84% of which show up once; 8% is in the top ten. Sequencing input: peripheral blood. The source is a human donor in a cohort sampled during active COVID-19.

V usage is TRBV5-5 and J usage is TRBJ2-5, with D unclear. CDR3 length: 11 residues. The germline gives CDR1 SGHKS, CDR2 YYEKEE (reference sequence). V was shortened by 4 bases and J by 5 bases, with 6 bases between the two germline ends. CDR3 region: CASSPSETQYF. The CDR3 region has the DNA TGTGCCAGCAGCCCCTCGGAGACCCAGTACTTC.

The J gene is TRBJ1-1, the V gene TRBV19, with D unclear. Trimming took off 5 bases at V and 0 bases at J, with 7 bases between the two ends. Germline CDR1 and CDR2: LNHDA and SQIVND (reference sequence). This CDR3 comprises 13 residues. CDR3 sequence: CASSSQVNTEAFF. For the CDR3, the DNA is TGTGCCAGTAGTTCCCAGGTGAACACTGAAGCTTTCTTT.

The genes are TRBV7-9 and TRBJ2-1; TRBD1 is a possible D gene (6 bases). Trimming left V 5 bases short and J 4 bases short, with 12 bases between. The germline V gene has CDR1 SEHNR and CDR2 FQNEAQ (reference sequence). The CDR3 totals 14 residues. Here the CDR3 reads CASSPDSVYNEQFF. The CDR3 DNA sequence: TGTGCCAGCAGCCCGGACAGTGTTTACAATGAGCAGTTCTTC.

This clone has just one count. J is TRBJ1-3 and V is TRBV7-2; unclear D gene. Germline values: CDR1 SGHTA, CDR2 FQGNSA. The CDR3 totals 13 residues. Trimming took 5 bases from V and 4 from J, leaving 9 bases between them. CDR3 in amino acids: CASSRHEGNTIYF. The CDR3 bases are TGTGCCAGCAGCCGACACGAAGGAAACACCATATATTTT. Combining the CDR3 with reference TRBV7-2 and TRBJ1-3 gives the whole variable domain GAGVSQSPSNKVTEKGKDVELRCDPISGHTALYWYRQSLGQGLEFLIYFQGNSAPDKSGLPSDRFSAERTGGSVSTLTIQRTQQEDSAVYLCASSRHEGNTIYFGEGSWLTVV.

This clone was detected a few times. J is TRBJ1-6 and V is TRBV2; possible D gene TRBD1, 5 bases. V lost 2 bases and J lost 0, with 11 bases in between. There are 17 residues in the CDR3. CDR1 SNHLY and CDR2 FYNNEI come from the germline V gene. The CDR3 sequence is CASSERQGNSYNSPLHF. In DNA, the CDR3 is TGTGCCAGCAGTGAACGGCAGGGTAACTCCTATAATTCACCCCTCCACTTT.